This TCR beta chain was captured by sequencing in a study of blood T cell repertoires in COVID-19. On the study more broadly: There were acute and convalescent COVID-19 samples, and they came from the United States, Italy and Spain.

Germline V gives CDR1 SGHRS, CDR2 YFSETQ. The CDR3 extends over 13 amino acids. Per the original data handling: The assay estimated nucleated cells by amplifying reference gene primers. The assay was immunoSEQ multiplex PCR, and TCRdb's table has in-frame clones only and misses some. For V, J and clone size, that table is used; D and trimming come from the DNA. There are 310,000 or so clones in the sample; around 90% occur only once, and more than 0.95% lies in the top ten. Concerning this clone: One end of the junction is discordant with germline, which a read error may explain.

This receptor was obtained from a woman in her thirties who had recovered from COVID-19. The sample comprised PBMCs or T cells enriched from blood (not recorded which). The genes are TRBV5-1 and TRBJ1-1; TRBD1 is a possible D gene (6 bases). The chain's CDR3 is CASSLTGNPEAFF. CDR3 nucleotide sequence: TGCGCCAGCAGCTTGACAGGGAACCCTGAAGCTTTCTTT.